This T cell receptor beta chain was profiled in a study of CD8 T cells in Susac syndrome. Overall study: At the time of blood draw, patients with Susac syndrome were therapy-naive, receiving corticosteroids, or receiving intravenous immunoglobulin alone.

FACS was used to enrich TEMRA cells, whereas the CD8+ and CD4+ T cells were obtained by negative isolation. Study conclusions and caveats: In Susac syndrome, CD4+ T cell repertoires lacked any clonal expansion.

Reverse transcription of roughly 0.5 to 1 ug RNA used random hexamers. The TCR beta CDR3 was amplified by immunoSEQ multiplex PCR across 54 Vbeta, 13 Jbeta. From the immunoSEQ multiplex PCR reads, TCRdb called clonotypes with MiXCR, one entry per CDR3 protein. The top ten hold 0.15% to 0.2% of the sample, which has roughly 140,000 distinct CDR3 sequences, 85% to 95% seen once. The germline V gene has CDR1 SGHTA and CDR2 FQGTGA. Trimming cost V 0 bases and J 4 bases, with 6 bases left between them. This CDR3 spans 13 amino acids. Of note for this clonotype: Antigen: not known.

The sample consisted of CD4+ T cells from PBMCs. The gene calls are TRBV7-3 and TRBJ2-5; possibly TRBD2 for D (5 bases). This receptor was obtained from a human donor with Susac syndrome. CDR3 in amino acids: CASSLTAGETQYF. DNA of the CDR3: TGTGCCAGCAGCTTAACGGCGGGAGAGACCCAGTACTTC.